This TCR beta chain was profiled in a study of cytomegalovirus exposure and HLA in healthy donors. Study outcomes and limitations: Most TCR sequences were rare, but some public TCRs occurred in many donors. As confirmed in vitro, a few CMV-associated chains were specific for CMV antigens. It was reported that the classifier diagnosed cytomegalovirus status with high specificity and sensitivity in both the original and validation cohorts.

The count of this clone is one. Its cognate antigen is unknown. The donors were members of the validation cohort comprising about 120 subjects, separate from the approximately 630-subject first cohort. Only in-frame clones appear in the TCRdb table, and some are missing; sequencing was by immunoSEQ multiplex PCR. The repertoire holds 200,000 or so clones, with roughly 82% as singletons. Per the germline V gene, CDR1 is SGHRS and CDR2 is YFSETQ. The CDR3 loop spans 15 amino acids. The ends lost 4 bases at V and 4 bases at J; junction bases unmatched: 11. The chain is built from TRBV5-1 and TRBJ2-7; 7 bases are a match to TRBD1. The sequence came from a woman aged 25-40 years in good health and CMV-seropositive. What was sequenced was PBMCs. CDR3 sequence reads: CASSPRTGRTYEQYF. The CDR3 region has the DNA TGCGCCAGCAGCCCGCGGACAGGCCGAACTTACGAGCAGTACTTC.